The rows below give T cell receptor beta chains drawn from one sample of a study of blood T cell repertoires in COVID-19. TCRdb keeps only in-frame clones here, not all; method: immunoSEQ multiplex PCR. The table has about 81,000 clones, approximately 75% seen once. The sample was peripheral blood. The receptors were gathered from a woman in her forties or fifties with acute or convalescent COVID-19. CDR3s include the opening cysteine and the closing phenylalanine or tryptophan. Each record gives: V gene, clone size, J gene, D gene, CDR3 length, CDR3 DNA, CDR3 protein. D genes are given only for firm matches. A row's size may be missing; if present it is once, few, many or a size class.

TRBV20-1	-	TRBJ2-7	TRBD2	14	TGCAGTGCTAGTAATTGGGCGGGAGCCTACGAGCAGTACTTC	CSASNWAGAYEQYF
TRBV4-1	-	TRBJ2-7	-	13	TGCGCCAGCAGCCAAGATCGGTCCTACGAGCAGTACTTC	CASSQDRSYEQYF
TRBV7-2	-	TRBJ2-1	TRBD2	16	TGTGCCAGCAGCTTAGCCCCGGGAGGCTCCTACAATGAGCAGTTCTTC	CASSLAPGGSYNEQFF
TRBV28	-	TRBJ1-3	-	15	TGTGCCAGCATCCCCTCGGGGAATATCGGAAACACCATATATTTT	CASIPSGNIGNTIYF
TRBV2	-	TRBJ2-5	TRBD2	16	TGTGCCAGCTGTCTAGGACTAGCGGAGAACCAAGAGACCCAGTACTTC	CASCLGLAENQETQYF
TRBV19	-	TRBJ2-7	TRBD1	14	TGTGCCAGTAGCAAGACAGGGGCGGACTACGAGCAGTACTTC	CASSKTGADYEQYF
TRBV19	-	TRBJ1-1	TRBD1	15	TGTGCCAGTAGACCTGGAAGGGACAGGGACACTGAAGCTTTCTTT	CASRPGRDRDTEAFF
TRBV19	few	TRBJ1-6	-	13	TGTGCCAGTGGGGCGGGGCGGAATTCACCCCTCCACTTT	CASGAGRNSPLHF
TRBV27	-	TRBJ1-4	-	14	TGTGCCAGCAGACGCTCTACGTCAGGTGAAAAACTGTTTTTT	CASRRSTSGEKLFF
TRBV25-1	-	TRBJ1-5	TRBD1	16	TGTGCCAGCAGCCCACAGGGGGAGGGCCCTAATCAGCCCCAGCATTTT	CASSPQGEGPNQPQHF
TRBV7-2	-	TRBJ1-2	-	15	TGTGCCAGCAGCCCCAAGACATCAGCTAACTATGGCTACACCTTC	CASSPKTSANYGYTF
TRBV5-5	-	TRBJ1-1	-	13	TGTGCCAGCAGGATACAGGGCGTCCCTGAAGCTTTCTTT	CASRIQGVPEAFF
TRBV19	-	TRBJ2-3	TRBD2	15	TGTGCCAGTAGTACGTCTAGCGGGGGGGCAGATACGCAGTATTTT	CASSTSSGGADTQYF
TRBV27	-	TRBJ1-1	TRBD1	13	TGTGCCAGCAGTAGGACAGGTAGCCCTGAAGCTTTCTTT	CASSRTGSPEAFF
TRBV11-3	few	TRBJ1-1	-	12	TGTGCCAGCAGCCAGGGGTCGGGTGAAGCTTTCTTT	CASSQGSGEAFF
TRBV28	-	TRBJ2-3	-	15	TGTGCCAGCAGTCTGGGTAGGGGGGGGACAGATACGCAGTATTTT	CASSLGRGGTDTQYF
TRBV30	-	TRBJ1-6	-	16	TGTGCCTGGGGACGTGACAGCCTCTCCTATAATTCACCCCTCCACTTT	CAWGRDSLSYNSPLHF
TRBV19	-	TRBJ1-2	TRBD1	17	TGTGCCAGTAGTATTTTGAGAGGGGACAGGACTGACTATGGCTACACCTTC	CASSILRGDRTDYGYTF
TRBV5-4	-	TRBJ1-2	-	15	TGTGCCAGCAGCACGGGACACCACCTCCTTTATGGCTACACCTTC	CASSTGHHLLYGYTF
TRBV6-5	once	TRBJ2-7	TRBD1	15	TGTGCCAGCAGTCCTACCGGGACAGGGATCAACGAGCAGTACTTC	CASSPTGTGINEQYF
TRBV3-1/TRBV3-2	-	TRBJ1-1	-	15	TGTGCCAGCAGCCCTGTTAATACTTTGAACACTGAAGCTTTCTTT	CASSPVNTLNTEAFF
TRBV20-1	-	TRBJ2-1	-	11	TGCAGCACCCGACTAGTAAGTGAGCAGTTCTTC	CSTRLVSEQFF
TRBV6-5	-	TRBJ2-5	-	13	TGTGCCAACGGCCGGGGTATCCAAGAGACCCAGTACTTC	CANGRGIQETQYF
TRBV5-6	-	TRBJ2-2	-	14	TGTGCCAGCAGCTCGGGACATACGAGTTGGGAGCTGTTTTTT	CASSSGHTSWELFF
TRBV6-5	-	TRBJ2-2	-	15	TGTGCCAGCAGTTACGAGGGCGTACTCGCCGGGGAGCTGTTTTTT	CASSYEGVLAGELFF
TRBV5-8	-	TRBJ1-1	TRBD1	13	TGTGCCAGCAGCTTGGAAGAGGGGGCCGCGGCTTTCTTT	CASSLEEGAAAFF
TRBV11-1	-	TRBJ1-2	-	16	TGTGCCAGCAGCTTACCCCCACAGGGCGGGAGCTATGGCTACACCTTC	CASSLPPQGGSYGYTF
TRBV30	-	TRBJ2-7	-	15	TGTGCCTGGAGTATAACAGTTGGAGGTTCAGGCGAGCAGTACTTC	CAWSITVGGSGEQYF
TRBV4-2	-	TRBJ1-5	-	15	TGTGCCAGCAGCCAAGATGGAGAGAGGTCGGGGCCCCAGCATTTT	CASSQDGERSGPQHF
TRBV10-3	-	TRBJ1-4	-	17	TGTGCCATCAGTGAGTCCACTGGCGGGGGAACTAATGAAAAACTGTTTTTT	CAISESTGGGTNEKLFF
TRBV5-1	-	TRBJ2-3	-	14	TGCGCCAGCAGCTTGGAGTGGGGCCCAGATACGCAGTATTTT	CASSLEWGPDTQYF
TRBV11-2	-	TRBJ1-1	-	14	TGTGCCAGCAGCTTAGGGTCAGTGAACACTGAAGCTTTCTTT	CASSLGSVNTEAFF
TRBV7-8	-	TRBJ1-4	TRBD1	16	TGTGCCAGCAGCCCTTCCGGGGGACAGACTAATGAAAAACTGTTTTTT	CASSPSGGQTNEKLFF
TRBV28	-	TRBJ1-1	-	13	TGTGCCAGCGACACCGTGGACTCCTTGAGAGCTTTCTTT	CASDTVDSLRAFF
TRBV7-6	once	TRBJ2-2	-	15	TGTGCCAGCAGCTTAGGGCAGGCGAACACCGGGGAGCTGTTTTTT	CASSLGQANTGELFF
TRBV29-1	-	TRBJ1-2	-	12	TGCAGCGTACCCGACATGGCTGATGGCTACACCTTC	CSVPDMADGYTF
TRBV2	-	TRBJ2-5	TRBD2	14	TGTGCCAGCAGTGGACTAGCGGGGGGGGAGACCCAGTACTTC	CASSGLAGGETQYF
TRBV11-2	-	TRBJ1-6	-	16	TGTGCCAGCAGCGGTTCACTTAGCTCCTATAATTCACCCCTCCACTTT	CASSGSLSSYNSPLHF
TRBV19	-	TRBJ1-5	TRBD1	13	TGTGCCAGTAGCGACAGGGGAGGGCAGCCCCAGCATTTT	CASSDRGGQPQHF
TRBV7-2	-	TRBJ2-2	-	15	TGTGCCAGCAGTATGGCTACGGGAGACACCGGGGAGCTGTTTTTT	CASSMATGDTGELFF
TRBV6-2/TRBV6-3	-	TRBJ2-7	-	15	TGTGCCAGCAGTTACTCCAGGGCGGGGACCTACGAGCAGTACTTC	CASSYSRAGTYEQYF
TRBV6-1	few	TRBJ1-2	-	12	TGTGCCAGCAGTGAACAGGGATATGGCTACACCTTC	CASSEQGYGYTF
TRBV4-2	-	TRBJ2-5	TRBD1	16	TGTGCCAGCAGCCCGATGACAGGGGGTGTTCAAGAGACCCAGTACTTC	CASSPMTGGVQETQYF
TRBV7-2	-	TRBJ1-5	-	16	TGTGCCAGCAGCCTGAGAGGGAGGAATAGCAATCAGCCCCAGCATTTT	CASSLRGRNSNQPQHF
TRBV7-2	-	TRBJ2-3	-	16	TGTGCCAGCAGCTCACAGGGGGGGCGGGTCACAGATACGCAGTATTTT	CASSSQGGRVTDTQYF
TRBV19	once	TRBJ2-2	TRBD2	17	TGTGCCAGTAGTCTCTGGACTAGCGGGGGGAACACCGGGGAGCTGTTTTTT	CASSLWTSGGNTGELFF